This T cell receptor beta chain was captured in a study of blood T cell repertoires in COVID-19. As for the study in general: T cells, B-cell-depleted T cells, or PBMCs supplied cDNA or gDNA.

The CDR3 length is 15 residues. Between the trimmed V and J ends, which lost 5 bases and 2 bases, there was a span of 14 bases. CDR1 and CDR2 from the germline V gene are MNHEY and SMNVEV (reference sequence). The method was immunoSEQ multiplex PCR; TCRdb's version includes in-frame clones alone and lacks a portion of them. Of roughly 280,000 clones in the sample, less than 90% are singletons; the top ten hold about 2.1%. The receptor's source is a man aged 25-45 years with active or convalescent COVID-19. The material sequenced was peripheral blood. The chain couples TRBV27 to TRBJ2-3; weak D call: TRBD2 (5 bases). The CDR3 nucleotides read TGTGCCAGCAGTCCCCGAGCGGCGGCCACAGATACGCAGTATTTT. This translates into CASSPRAAATDTQYF.